This is a list of T cell receptor beta chains from one sample in a study of cytotoxic CD8 clonotypes in ibrutinib-treated CLL. Profiling relied on immunoSEQ multiplex PCR, and the TCRdb table lists in-frame clones only, not all of them. In the table there are about 120,000 clones, about 58% of which are singletons. The input for sequencing was PBMCs, taken after 24 months of ibrutinib treatment. The source is a human donor with chronic lymphocytic leukemia. CDR3s include the opening cysteine and the closing phenylalanine or tryptophan. Fields, in order: clone size, J gene, V gene, D gene, CDR3 DNA, CDR3 protein. D genes are given only for firm matches. The size of a clone is reported for some rows only, either as once, few or many, or as a class for expanded clones.

>.|TRBJ1-1|TRBV19|.
TGTGCCAGTAGTATTGAGGGTTTGAACACTGAAGCTTTCTTT
CASSIEGLNTEAFF
>.|TRBJ2-3|TRBV28|.
TGTGCCAGCAGCCAAAGGATGGGTGGACAGACCACAGATACGCAGTATTTT
CASSQRMGGQTTDTQYF
>.|TRBJ2-7|TRBV7-6|.
TGTGCCAGCAGCTTAGCGCCCGGAACCCCCTACGAGCAGTACTTC
CASSLAPGTPYEQYF
>.|TRBJ2-4|TRBV19|.
TGTGCCAGTACCACCCGGGAGAGAAACATTCAGTACTTC
CASTTRERNIQYF
>.|TRBJ1-5|TRBV6-1|TRBD1
TGTGCCAGCAGTCTACAGGGGGGGAATCAGCCCCAGCATTTT
CASSLQGGNQPQHF
>.|TRBJ2-1|TRBV4-2|TRBD2
TGTGCCAGCAGCCAAGGGGATGGGCGGGGGAGACTATACAATGAGCAGTTCTTC
CASSQGDGRGRLYNEQFF
>once|TRBJ2-7|TRBV29-1|.
TGCAGCGTTGAAAGGGGGGGTTACGAGCAGTACTTC
CSVERGGYEQYF
>.|TRBJ1-2|TRBV4-1|.
TGCGCCAGCAGCCAAGATCTCGGAATTTGGGGCTACACCTTC
CASSQDLGIWGYTF
>few|TRBJ1-6|TRBV27|.
TGTGCCAGCAGTTTTAGCTCCAGGAGCTCCTATAATTCACCCCTCCACTTT
CASSFSSRSSYNSPLHF
>.|TRBJ2-2|TRBV4-2|.
TGTGCCAGCAGCCCTAACGCGGGGGCGAGTGGGGAGCTGTTTTTT
CASSPNAGASGELFF
>.|TRBJ1-6|TRBV29-1|.
TGCAGCGTTTCAAGCTCCTATAATTCACCCCTCCACTTT
CSVSSSYNSPLHF
>.|TRBJ2-5|TRBV9|TRBD2
TGTGCCAGCAGCCTCCAGCGGGGGGGCCCGGAGACCCAGTACTTC
CASSLQRGGPETQYF
>.|TRBJ2-7|TRBV30|TRBD2
TGTGCCTGGAAGACTAGCGGGCCCTACGAGCAGTACTTC
CAWKTSGPYEQYF
>few|TRBJ2-7|TRBV29-1|TRBD2
TGCAGCGTTGCGACTAGCCACTCCTACGAGCAGTACTTC
CSVATSHSYEQYF
>.|TRBJ1-4|TRBV5-1|.
TGCGCCAGCTCGCGGACAGCCTCTAATGAAAAACTGTTTTTT
CASSRTASNEKLFF
>.|TRBJ2-6|TRBV11-2|.
TGTGCCAGCAGCTTATACGCTGGTGTCCTGACTTTC
CASSLYAGVLTF
>.|TRBJ2-2|TRBV6-6|.
TGTGCCAGCAGGGGATCAAACACCGGGGAGCTGTTTTTT
CASRGSNTGELFF
>many|TRBJ2-2|TRBV5-1|.
TGCGCCAGCAGCTTGGACGGACCGAACACCGGGGAGCTGTTTTTT
CASSLDGPNTGELFF
>.|TRBJ2-1|TRBV7-3|.
TGTGCCAGCGACACGGATTACAATGAGCAGTTCTTC
CASDTDYNEQFF
>.|TRBJ2-5|TRBV7-6|.
TGTGCCAGCAGCTTAGCCCCTGGACCCTTTTTGGAGACCCAGTACTTC
CASSLAPGPFLETQYF
>once|TRBJ2-7|TRBV30|.
TGTGCCTGGAGTGTACCAGGGATTGGCTCCTACGAGCAGTACTTC
CAWSVPGIGSYEQYF
>few|TRBJ2-7|TRBV28|TRBD1
TGTGCCATAATGGACAGGACCTACGAGCAGTACTTC
CAIMDRTYEQYF
>.|TRBJ1-1|TRBV29-1|TRBD1
TGCAGCGCCAGACAGGGCCACGCGGACACTGAAGCTTTCTTT
CSARQGHADTEAFF
>.|TRBJ2-3|TRBV7-2|.
TGTGCCAGCAGCCAAGGGGCTGCCCCTGGCACAGATACGCAGTATTTT
CASSQGAAPGTDTQYF
>many|TRBJ1-5|TRBV5-1|.
TGCGCCAGCAGCTTGGAGGGCAGGGGTGATCAGCCCCAGCATTTT
CASSLEGRGDQPQHF
>.|TRBJ1-5|TRBV21-1|.
TGTGCCAGCAGCTTAAGAGGGGCAGGTGGGCAGCCCCAGCATTTT
CASSLRGAGGQPQHF
>.|TRBJ2-1|TRBV7-3|.
TGTGCCAGCAGCTTAACAGGAGCAGGGGCCTTACAAGCACACTACAATGAGCAGTTCTTC
CASSLTGAGALQAHYNEQFF
>few|TRBJ1-2|TRBV30|.
TGTGCCTGGATTACGGGTCCTTCGAACTATGGCTACACCTTC
CAWITGPSNYGYTF
>.|TRBJ2-1|TRBV6-5|.
TGTGCCAGCAGTTTGACAGTGAGCTCCTACAATGAGCAGTTCTTC
CASSLTVSSYNEQFF
>.|TRBJ2-7|TRBV29-1|TRBD1
TGCAGCGTTGAAGGGACAGGTGACGAGCAGTACTTC
CSVEGTGDEQYF
>.|TRBJ1-5|TRBV30|.
TGTGCCTGGAGTGGTCCCGGAGCCAATCAGCCCCAGCATTTT
CAWSGPGANQPQHF
>.|TRBJ2-3|TRBV29-1|.
TGCAGCGTTGACCCCATCAAATACACAGATACGCAGTATTTT
CSVDPIKYTDTQYF
>.|TRBJ2-1|TRBV19|.
TGTGCCAGTACCCCGGGGTATGTCCATAACAATGAGCAGTTCTTC
CASTPGYVHNNEQFF
>few|TRBJ1-6|TRBV6-1|TRBD1
TGTGCCAGCAGTGAAGGGACAGGGAGTACGTATTCACCCCTCCACTTT
CASSEGTGSTYSPLHF
>.|TRBJ2-7|TRBV11-3|.
TGTGCCAGCAGCTTCAGCGGCGGCGAGCAGTACTTC
CASSFSGGEQYF
>.|TRBJ2-6|TRBV7-2|.
TGTGCCAGCAGTTCGACAGGTACAACCTCTGGGGCCAACGTCCTGACTTTC
CASSSTGTTSGANVLTF
>few|TRBJ1-1|TRBV9|TRBD1
TGTGCCAGCACCAAGGGGGCCGAAGCTTTCTTT
CASTKGAEAFF
>.|TRBJ2-7|TRBV9|TRBD2
TGTGCCAGCAGCGCCGGGAGGCACTCCTACGAGCAGTACTTC
CASSAGRHSYEQYF
>.|TRBJ2-7|TRBV19|TRBD2
TGTGCCAGTAGTATTACTAGCGGAACCTACGAGCAGTACTTC
CASSITSGTYEQYF